The 26 T cell receptor beta chains presented below share a single source sample, sequenced in a study of cytomegalovirus exposure and HLA in healthy donors. PCR amplification relied on 60 Vbeta primers (plus 13 Jbeta primers). Only in-frame clones appear in the TCRdb table, and some are missing; sequencing was by immunoSEQ multiplex PCR. The sample contains 160,000 or so clones, approximately 79% of which appear only once. The sequencing sample was made of PBMCs. The source of these receptors is a woman aged 40 to 55 in good health and CMV-seronegative.

The sample holds one count of this clone. V and J are TRBV5-6 and TRBJ1-2; tentative D call: TRBD1 (6 bases). The V gene lost 1 base and the J gene lost 4 bases, with 14 bases spanning the gap. The CDR3 contains 15 residues. In germline, CDR1 is SGHDT, CDR2 YYEEEE. The CDR3 DNA sequence: TGTGCCAGCAGCTTGAGCCCAGGGGAGGGCTATGGCTACACCTTC. Residues: CASSLSPGEGYGYTF.

The DNA for the CDR3 is TGTGCCAGCTCACCAATCAGGGGCGAAAAACTGTTTTTT. It specifies CASSPIRGEKLFF. The rearrangement uses TRBV18 and TRBJ1-4; weak D call: TRBD1 (6 bases). Deletions cut 2 bases from V and 8 bases from J, with 9 bases between. Germline V gene data show CDR1 as KGHSH and CDR2 as LQKENI. The CDR3 has 13 residues.

This clone was seen a handful of times. The gene calls are TRBV30 and TRBJ1-4; unclear D gene. V was cut by 3 bases and J by 12 bases, with 11 bases left in between. This CDR3 has 11 amino acids. Germline V gene lookup returns CDR1 GTSNPN and CDR2 SVGIG (reference sequence). CDR3 DNA sequence: TGTGCCTGGAGAAGGGAGCTCGAACTGTTTTTT. Its protein is CAWRRELELFF.

The chain is built from TRBV30 and TRBJ2-2; TRBD2 matches 15 bases. Germline values: CDR1 GTSNPN, CDR2 SVGIG (reference sequence). V dropped 7 bases and J dropped 1; count of bases not matched to a gene: 4. The CDR3 is made up of 16 amino acids. CDR3 DNA sequence: TGTGCCTCTCCGGGACTAGCGGGAGGGAACACCGGGGAGCTGTTTTTT. Its translation: CASPGLAGGNTGELFF.

This rearrangement joins TRBV28 to TRBJ2-2; a weak D match, TRBD2 (6 bases). CDR1 and CDR2 from the germline V gene are MDHEN and SYDVKM. This CDR3 comprises 15 residues. V lost 2 bases and J lost 0, with 7 bases in between. CDR3 region: CASSLAGTNTGELFF. The CDR3 DNA sequence: TGTGCCAGCAGTTTAGCGGGGACGAACACCGGGGAGCTGTTTTTT.

This clone was observed a handful of times. The chain is built from TRBV14 and TRBJ1-4, with 8 bases identical to TRBD1. The CDR3 is 16 amino acids. Trimming removed 6 bases from V and 6 bases from J; junction bases left unmatched: 12. Germline CDR1 is SGHDN and CDR2 is FVKESK. CDR3 coding DNA: TGTGCCAGCAGGCGAACAGGGGGTCCCACCTATGAAAAACTGTTTTTT. Protein product: CASRRTGGPTYEKLFF. Drawing the rest from reference TRBV14 and TRBJ1-4, the complete variable domain is EAGVTQFPSHSVIEKGQTVTLRCDPISGHDNLYWYRRVMGKEIKFLLHFVKESKQDESGMPNNRFLAERTGGTYSTLKVQPAELEDSGVYFCASRRTGGPTYEKLFFGSGTQLSVL.

The chain couples TRBV6-4 to TRBJ2-1, with TRBD2 matching over 9 bases. Germline V CDR1 and CDR2: MRHNA, SNTAGT. V lost 4 bases, J lost 1 base, and 2 bases stayed unmatched. The CDR3 spans 15 residues. For the CDR3, the DNA is TGTGCCAGCAGTGTTAGCGGGAGTTCCTACAATGAGCAGTTCTTC. Its translation: CASSVSGSSYNEQFF.

This clone appeared a few times. This chain links TRBV30 with TRBJ1-2, with TRBD1 matching over 8 bases. CDR1 and CDR2 from the germline V gene are GTSNPN and SVGIG (reference sequence). The CDR3 consists of 17 residues. The trim removed 0 bases at V and 2 bases at J, leaving 11 bases unmatched. CDR3 nucleotide sequence: TGTGCCTGGAGTGTACCCGCGGCCGGGACAGGCAACTATGGCTACACCTTC. It specifies CAWSVPAAGTGNYGYTF.

The V gene is TRBV5-6, the J gene TRBJ1-1; D perhaps matches TRBD1 (6 bases). This CDR3 contains 15 residues. Trimming removed 0 bases at V and 0 bases at J, with 9 bases between. Germline assignment: CDR1 SGHDT and CDR2 YYEEEE. CDR3 residues: CASSLDRVLNTEAFF. The CDR3 DNA sequence: TGTGCCAGCAGCTTGGACAGGGTTTTGAACACTGAAGCTTTCTTT.

The V gene is TRBV5-1, the J gene TRBJ1-3; no clear D gene. This CDR3 is built from 14 residues. The germline V gene has CDR1 SGHRS and CDR2 YFSETQ. The germline V and J ends were trimmed by 9 bases and 0 bases, with 13 bases remaining between them. This CDR3 is CATQAGPSGNTIYF. In DNA form, the CDR3 reads TGCGCCACCCAAGCAGGTCCCTCTGGAAACACCATATATTTT.

This clone was seen at least ten times. The rearrangement joins TRBV5-1 to TRBJ2-1; 8 bases are a match to TRBD2. The CDR3 consists of 13 residues. CDR1 and CDR2 from the germline V gene are SGHRS and YFSETQ. V shed 4 bases, J shed 15 bases, and the junction held 12 bases outside the gene matches. The CDR3 DNA reads as TGCGCCAGCAGCGACCCTGGGACTAGTGGGCCGTTCTTC. Translated: CASSDPGTSGPFF.

To note about this clone: The sample holds other DNA sequences that translate to the same CDR3. This chain links TRBV6-5 with TRBJ2-5; perhaps TRBD1 as D (5 bases). Germline loops: CDR1 MNHEY, CDR2 SVGAGI. The CDR3 length is 13 residues. Deletions cut 2 bases from V and 2 bases from J, with 6 bases between. The CDR3 here is CASSYQGQETQYF. CDR3 nucleotide sequence: TGTGCCAGCAGTTACCAGGGTCAAGAGACCCAGTACTTC.

This chain joins TRBV6-1 and TRBJ2-1; 7 bases agree with TRBD2. The CDR3 is made up of 16 amino acids. Germline V CDR1 and CDR2: MNHNS, SASEGT. The ends lost 2 bases at V and 2 bases at J; junction bases unmatched: 6. CDR3 nucleotides: TGTGCCAGCAGTGAATGGGCTAGCGGAACCTACAATGAGCAGTTCTTC. Translated, it gives CASSEWASGTYNEQFF.

This clone was observed once. The V and J genes are TRBV7-2 and TRBJ2-7; 12 bases line up with TRBD2. Germline V CDR1 and CDR2: SGHTA, FQGNSA. The CDR3 sequence is 17 residues long. Trimming at V came to 0 bases and at J to 2 bases, leaving 5 bases not matched to a gene. CDR3 DNA: TGTGCCAGCAGCTTAGCGCCTAGCGGGAGGGGGGCCTACGAGCAGTACTTC. This gives the protein CASSLAPSGRGAYEQYF.

CDR3 nucleotides: TGTGCCATCAGTGAGGAGGGGGCTCATTATGGCTACACCTTC. It is translated as CAISEEGAHYGYTF. The V call is TRBV10-3, the J call TRBJ1-2; TRBD1 agrees at 7 bases. CDR1 ENHRY and CDR2 SYGVKD come from the germline V gene. There are 14 residues in the CDR3. V was clipped by 2 bases and J by 5 bases; unmatched bases: 5.

CDR3: CASSSQAGLNTGELFF. In nucleotides, the CDR3 is TGTGCCAGCAGCTCCCAGGCAGGGTTGAACACCGGGGAGCTGTTTTTT. This chain connects TRBV5-6 to TRBJ2-2; tentatively, D is TRBD1 (5 bases). The CDR3 consists of 16 residues. Germline V CDR1 and CDR2: SGHDT, YYEEEE. V shed 3 bases and J shed 1 base, with 13 bases lying between them.

This clone was recorded once. V usage is TRBV28 and J usage is TRBJ1-5, with D maybe TRBD1 (5 bases). Germline V gives CDR1 MDHEN, CDR2 SYDVKM. The CDR3 is 16 residues long. Trimming stripped 3 bases from V and 1 base from J, with 13 bases between. The CDR3 loop is CASSFQQGKSNQPQHF. The CDR3 DNA reads as TGTGCCAGCAGTTTTCAGCAGGGCAAGAGCAATCAGCCCCAGCATTTT.

V usage is TRBV9 and J usage is TRBJ2-5; 8 bases are shared with TRBD1. V lost 4 bases to trimming and J lost 2 bases; unmatched junction nucleotides: 4. Germline V lookup: CDR1 SGDLS, CDR2 YYNGEE. CDR3 length equals 14 residues. CDR3: CASSRTGTQETQYF. CDR3 nucleotides: TGTGCCAGCAGCCGGACAGGGACACAAGAGACCCAGTACTTC. The variable domain in full, with the rest retrieved from reference TRBV9 and TRBJ2-5, is DSGVTQTPKHLITATGQRVTLRCSPRSGDLSVYWYQQSLDQGLQFLIQYYNGEERAKGNILERFSAQQFPDLHSELNLSSLELGDSALYFCASSRTGTQETQYFGPGTRLLVL.

In DNA form, the CDR3 reads TGTGCCAGCAGTGAGACACCGAATGGCTACACCTTC. Translation: CASSETPNGYTF. V usage is TRBV25-1 and J usage is TRBJ1-2, with unresolved D. CDR3 length: 12 amino acids. Germline CDR1 is MGHDK and CDR2 is SYGVNS. The V gene lost 3 bases and the J gene lost 6 bases, with 8 bases spanning the gap.

The rearrangement uses TRBV11-2 and TRBJ2-7, with 7 nucleotides matching TRBD1. This CDR3 has 13 residues. Germline V CDR1 and CDR2: SGHAT, FQNNGV. V was clipped by 5 bases and J by 5 bases; unmatched bases: 6. The CDR3, as DNA: TGTGCCAGCAGCCCCCGGGACAGAAACGAGCAGTACTTC. Its translation: CASSPRDRNEQYF.

The V gene is TRBV28, the J gene TRBJ1-1; 8 nucleotides line up with TRBD1. The ends lost 6 bases at V and 4 bases at J; junction bases unmatched: 7. The germline V gene has CDR1 MDHEN and CDR2 SYDVKM. The CDR3 sequence is 14 residues long. The CDR3, as DNA: TGTGCCAGCAGCCCTACAGGGGGAGGCACTGAAGCTTTCTTT. Protein: CASSPTGGGTEAFF.

This chain links TRBV4-1 with TRBJ2-1; 9 bases map to TRBD2. The CDR3 length is 18 residues. Per the germline V gene, CDR1 is MGHRA and CDR2 is YSYEKL. V shed 0 bases, J shed 3 bases, and the junction held 9 bases outside the gene matches. The CDR3 DNA is TGCGCCAGCAGCCAAGATTTGACGAGCGGGGGGAACTACAATGAGCAGTTCTTC. Translating gives CASSQDLTSGGNYNEQFF.

J is TRBJ2-7 and V is TRBV7-2; 8 bases are a match to TRBD2. The junction had 7 bases not matched to a gene; V was cut back by 5 bases and J by 7 bases. This CDR3 is built from 13 residues. The V gene's germline CDR1 is SGHTA and CDR2 FQGNSA. Here the CDR3 reads CASSASGGMEQYF. The DNA of the CDR3 is TGTGCCAGCAGCGCATCGGGGGGGATGGAGCAGTACTTC.

The chain employs TRBV27 and TRBJ2-2; possibly TRBD2 for D (6 bases). Trimming shortened V by 2 bases and J by 6 bases, and 13 bases separated the two germline ends. The CDR3 is 15 residues long. CDR1 and CDR2 from the germline V gene are MNHEY and SMNVEV (reference sequence). The CDR3 protein is CASSLIGSTPGELFF. The CDR3 nucleotides are TGTGCCAGCAGTTTAATCGGGAGTACCCCCGGGGAGCTGTTTTTT.

J is TRBJ1-5 and V is TRBV10-2; possibly TRBD1 for D (6 bases). V was trimmed by 2 bases and J by 3 bases, leaving 14 bases between them. Germline V gene sequence: CDR1 WSHSY, CDR2 SAAADI. The CDR3 has 16 amino acids. CDR3: CASSETGQGSNQPQHF. CDR3 bases: TGCGCCAGCAGTGAGACGGGGCAGGGGTCCAATCAGCCCCAGCATTTT.

This clone was found once. This chain links TRBV6-5 with TRBJ2-3; 7 bases align to TRBD1. V was pared by 8 bases and J by 6 bases, with 14 bases of the junction left unmatched. This CDR3 has 15 amino acids. Germline assignment: CDR1 MNHEY and CDR2 SVGAGI. Written as DNA, the CDR3 is TGTGCCAGCGGCTCTCACGACACAGGGGCCGATACGCAGTATTTT. Encoded protein: CASGSHDTGADTQYF.